The T cell receptor beta chain under discussion was sequenced for a study of regulatory T cells in long-lasting Graves disease. The germline V gene has CDR1 MDHEN and CDR2 SYDVKM. The CDR3 is 14 amino acids. V shed 3 bases, J shed 4 bases, and the junction held 3 bases outside the gene matches. The time point here: newly diagnosed GD, antithyroid drugs for less than 3 months. Isolated PBMC RNA provided the starting material for the TCR library. There are many counts of this clonotype. Construction of TCR beta libraries relied on iRepertoire HTBI primers and on Arm-PCR targeting CDR3 regions. TCRdb itself ran the multiplex PCR reads through MiXCR, one entry per CDR3 protein. The sample lists a few hundred thousand distinct CDR3 sequences, 12% occurring once. This same sample was also taken into another study, of T cells in Graves' hyperthyroidism and ophthalmopathy.

V gene TRBV28 combines with J gene TRBJ2-3; 8 bases are shared with TRBD1. This sample comprised peripheral blood mononuclear cells (PBMCs), obtained at new diagnosis, from a patient treated with antithyroid drugs. The receptor was derived from a woman under 30 with Graves disease. Here the CDR3 reads CASSFAGGADTQYF. In DNA, the CDR3 is TGTGCCAGCAGTTTTGCAGGGGGCGCAGATACGCAGTATTTT. The complete variable domain, with remaining parts taken from reference TRBV28 and TRBJ2-3, reads DVKVTQSSRYLVKRTGEKVFLECVQDMDHENMFWYRQDPGLGLRLIYFSYDVKMKEKGDIPEGYSVSREKKERFSLILESASTNQTSMYLCASSFAGGADTQYFGPGTRLTVL.